This T cell receptor beta chain was obtained from a study of blood T cell repertoires in COVID-19. Study information: Sites in the United States, Italy and Spain provided acute and convalescent COVID-19 samples. The cDNA or gDNA used as material had been derived from T cells, B-cell-depleted T cells, or PBMCs.

One Seattle source followed patients from active infection through their disease course. As processed by the authors: How many nucleated cells were present was estimated from reference gene primer amplification. TCRdb's copy holds only in-frame clones and misses some; the assay was immunoSEQ multiplex PCR. V and J calls and clone size are those listed in that table; D and trimming were worked out from the DNA. The table lists nearly 350,000 clones, about 90% of them singletons. The CDR3 has 16 amino acids. Germline loops: CDR1 KGHSH, CDR2 LQKENI. With 0 bases clipped from V and 4 bases from J, the junction kept 4 bases outside the gene matches.

Input material: peripheral blood. The receptor's source is a woman aged 70-85 years with COVID-19, enrolled during active disease. The chain has TRBV18 and TRBJ2-1; 9 nucleotides line up with TRBD2. CDR3 in amino acids: CASSPPGSGGYNEQFF. In DNA form, the CDR3 reads TGTGCCAGCTCACCACCAGGTAGCGGGGGTTACAATGAGCAGTTCTTC.